A selection of T cell receptor beta chains follows, all from one sample in a study of PD-L1 blockade in urothelial cancer. TCRdb keeps only in-frame clones here, not all; method: immunoSEQ multiplex PCR. The sample contains about 38,000 clones, approximately 80% of which appear only once. The sequenced sample was PBMCs, obtained around atezolizumab (anti-PD-L1) treatment. Every receptor here comes from a man aged 55 to 70 with urothelial cancer. Each CDR3 is given with its conserved first and last residue. Fields, in order: CDR3 DNA, CDR3 protein, clone size, V gene, J gene, D gene. A D gene is named only where the DNA matches it firmly. The size of a clone is reported for some rows only, either as once, few or many, or as a class for expanded clones.

TGTGCCAGCAGTGAAGGCGGGTTGTCAACTTTCTTT,CASSEGGLSTFF,NA,TRBV2,TRBJ1-1,NA
TGCGCCAGCAGCCCTGCAGGCAGGGCTCGAGGCTACACCTTC,CASSPAGRARGYTF,NA,TRBV4-1,TRBJ1-2,NA
TGTGCCAGCAGCCCTACCAAGAGCTCCTACGAGCAGTACTTC,CASSPTKSSYEQYF,few,TRBV6-5,TRBJ2-7,NA
TGTGCCAGCAGCCTCGACGGGTCTTTTTCACCCCTCCACTTT,CASSLDGSFSPLHF,once,TRBV25-1,TRBJ1-6,NA
TGTGCCAGCAGCCGAGCCGGGACAGGGAGGATCGAGCAGTACTTC,CASSRAGTGRIEQYF,NA,TRBV7-9,TRBJ2-7,TRBD1
TGTGCCAGCAGCCAAGGATTTGTCCGGCAGGTTAATGAAAAACTGTTTTTT,CASSQGFVRQVNEKLFF,NA,TRBV4-2,TRBJ1-4,NA
TGTGCCAGCAGTTTATATCCGAGCTCCTACAATGAGCAGTTCTTC,CASSLYPSSYNEQFF,NA,TRBV28,TRBJ2-1,NA
TGTGCCAGCAGTGTACAGGGAGGGGGCTATGGCTACACCTTC,CASSVQGGGYGYTF,NA,TRBV2,TRBJ1-2,NA
TGTGCCTGGGGGGCGCTCTATGGCTACACCTTC,CAWGALYGYTF,NA,TRBV30,TRBJ1-2,NA
TGTGCCAGCAGTTACTCGGTAGGCAGGGCCCCCTACGAGCAGTACTTC,CASSYSVGRAPYEQYF,NA,TRBV6-5,TRBJ2-7,NA
TGTGCCAGCAGCTTAGGGCCTAATTCACCCCTCCACTTT,CASSLGPNSPLHF,NA,TRBV7-2,TRBJ1-6,NA
TGTGCCAGCAGCCCTGGGACTAGCGGGGACCAAGAGACCCAGTACTTC,CASSPGTSGDQETQYF,once,TRBV5-4,TRBJ2-5,TRBD2
TGTGCCAGCAGCCCACACCGAGGACAGGGGGAGACCCAGTACTTC,CASSPHRGQGETQYF,once,TRBV5-4,TRBJ2-5,TRBD1
TGCGCCACGGCCCAGGGGGTAAACACTGAAGCTTTCTTT,CATAQGVNTEAFF,few,TRBV4-1,TRBJ1-1,TRBD1
TGTGCCAGCAGCTTCGGACAGGGGATATTGAAATACGAGCAGTACTTC,CASSFGQGILKYEQYF,NA,TRBV5-5,TRBJ2-7,TRBD1
TGTGCCAGCAGTCCCCAGGGTATCTCCTACGAGCAGTACTTC,CASSPQGISYEQYF,NA,TRBV28,TRBJ2-7,NA
TGTGCCAGCAGCGCCGGGACAGGCTACGAGCAGTACTTC,CASSAGTGYEQYF,NA,TRBV9,TRBJ2-7,TRBD1
TGTGCCAGCAGTAGGAGTCGGGAGACAGGGAGCTCCTACGAGCAGTACTTC,CASSRSRETGSSYEQYF,NA,TRBV2,TRBJ2-7,NA
TGTGCCAGCAGCTTGCACCCGGGACAGAGCTATGGCTACACCTTC,CASSLHPGQSYGYTF,NA,TRBV7-3,TRBJ1-2,TRBD1